These T cell receptor beta chains were read from a single sample in a study of T-cell memory formation after mild COVID-19. TCRdb independently ran MiXCR on the 5' RACE reads; one entry per CDR3 protein. This sample has approximately 480,000 distinct CDR3 sequences; about 20% occur once, and the top ten carry more than 9%. Sequenced: PBMCs or a T cell subset sorted from them (not recorded which). These receptors originate from an adult woman who had mild COVID-19 (a few samples of this study predate the infection). Cell type and time point are not known. Both conserved end residues are part of each CDR3. Each record gives: V gene, J gene, D gene, clone size, CDR3 protein, CDR3 DNA. A D gene is named only where the DNA matches it firmly. Part of the rows lack a size; the others show once, few, many or a class for expanded clones.

>TRBV20-1|TRBJ1-2|-|few
CSARDSGRGGYTF
TGCAGTGCTAGAGATAGCGGGAGGGGTGGCTACACCTTC
>TRBV19|TRBJ2-1|-|few
CASSLASRSFDEQFF
TGTGCCAGTAGTCTCGCTAGTAGGAGTTTCGATGAGCAGTTCTTC
>TRBV14|TRBJ1-2|-|few
CASSQTGQFPYGYTF
TGTGCCAGCAGCCAGACCGGACAGTTCCCCTATGGCTACACCTTC
>TRBV7-8|TRBJ1-5|-|-
CASSLAPLGGNQPQHF
TGTGCCAGCAGCTTAGCCCCTTTGGGGGGCAATCAGCCCCAGCATTTT
>TRBV15|TRBJ2-2|TRBD2|few
CATSRHPGTSAGELFF
TGTGCCACCAGCCGACACCCCGGGACTAGCGCCGGGGAGCTGTTTTTT
>TRBV5-5|TRBJ2-7|-|few
CASSLTLRMDSYEQYF
TGTGCCAGCAGCTTGACCCTCCGAATGGACTCCTACGAGCAGTACTTC
>TRBV14|TRBJ2-7|TRBD2|few
CASSDSGSEQYF
TGTGCCAGCAGTGATAGCGGGAGCGAGCAGTACTTC
>TRBV2|TRBJ2-7|TRBD2|few
CASSDSGQIGLAGGQYF
TGTGCCAGCAGTGATTCGGGACAGATTGGACTAGCGGGCGGGCAGTACTTC
>TRBV5-6|TRBJ2-7|-|-
CASSSRPTVDEQYF
TGTGCCAGCAGCTCTAGACCCACGGTTGACGAGCAGTACTTC
>TRBV9|TRBJ2-3|-|-
CASSGLAVDTQYF
TGTGCCAGCAGCGGGTTAGCGGTAGATACGCAGTATTTT
>TRBV3-2|TRBJ1-1|-|-
CASSPSPPILPGRHMNTEAFF
TGTGCCAGCAGCCCCTCCCCTCCCATACTCCCGGGACGCCATATGAACACTGAAGCTTTCTTT
>TRBV3-1|TRBJ1-1|-|many
CASSQDLKGSEAFF
TGTGCCAGCAGCCAAGATTTAAAAGGGTCTGAAGCTTTCTTT
>TRBV11-2|TRBJ2-5|TRBD2|few
CASSYVPGLAGGDQETQYF
TGTGCCAGCAGCTACGTCCCGGGACTAGCGGGGGGGGATCAAGAGACCCAGTACTTC
>TRBV15|TRBJ2-7|-|few
CATSREGQGGVEQYF
TGTGCCACCAGCAGAGAAGGGCAGGGGGGCGTCGAGCAGTACTTC
>TRBV5-1|TRBJ2-5|-|many
CASSLPGGETQYF
TGCGCCAGCAGCTTGCCAGGGGGGGAGACCCAGTACTTC
>TRBV3-1|TRBJ2-1|-|-
CASSQGSLSSYNEQFF
TGTGCCAGCAGCCAAGGGTCGTTAAGCTCCTACAATGAGCAGTTCTTC
>TRBV9|TRBJ2-4|-|-
CASSPRRGKNIQYF
TGTGCCAGCAGCCCACGTCGGGGGAAAAACATTCAGTACTTC
>TRBV5-8|TRBJ2-7|-|few
CASSLGSIAGEQYF
TGTGCCAGCAGTCTGGGAAGTATTGCGGGAGAGCAGTACTTC
>TRBV4-1|TRBJ1-5|-|few
CASSRTPGGAVGEPQHF
TGCGCCAGCAGCCGGACGCCGGGTGGGGCGGTCGGGGAGCCCCAGCATTTT
>TRBV18|TRBJ1-2|-|-
CASSAEQGRGYTF
TGTGCCAGCTCGGCCGAACAGGGTCGGGGCTACACCTTC
>TRBV5-6|TRBJ2-1|TRBD2|many
CASSLPAGAYNEQFF
TGTGCCAGCAGCTTGCCAGCGGGGGCCTACAATGAGCAGTTCTTC
>TRBV20-1|TRBJ2-5|-|few
CSARDRITGVETQYF
TGCAGTGCTAGAGATCGAATAACTGGGGTCGAGACCCAGTACTTC
>TRBV20-1|TRBJ1-6|-|-
CSAPKQNSPLHF
TGCAGTGCCCCGAAGCAGAATTCACCCCTCCACTTT
>TRBV20-1|TRBJ2-3|TRBD2|-
CSARVTSGGPADTQYF
TGCAGTGCTAGAGTAACTAGCGGGGGCCCCGCAGATACGCAGTATTTT
>TRBV20-1|TRBJ2-2|TRBD2|-
CSARPIAGTNTGELFF
TGCAGTGCTAGACCTATAGCGGGTACGAACACCGGGGAGCTGTTTTTT
>TRBV7-9|TRBJ2-7|TRBD1|-
CASSPEQGADSYEQYF
TGTGCCAGCAGCCCGGAACAGGGGGCGGACTCCTACGAGCAGTACTTC
>TRBV10-3|TRBJ1-2|-|many
CAIRTGTEMGYTF
TGTGCCATCAGAACCGGGACGGAGATGGGCTACACCTTC
>TRBV5-5|TRBJ2-2|-|many
CASSFFSAETGELFF
TGTGCCAGCAGCTTTTTTTCCGCAGAAACCGGGGAGCTGTTTTTT
>TRBV19|TRBJ2-5|TRBD2|-
CATRTSGSSETQYF
TGTGCCACCAGGACTAGCGGGAGTAGCGAGACCCAGTACTTC
>TRBV29-1|TRBJ2-5|-|few
CSVGLGSAQETQYF
TGCAGCGTTGGCCTCGGGAGCGCCCAAGAGACCCAGTACTTC
>TRBV3-1|TRBJ2-7|-|-
CASSQPQGRSYEQYF
TGTGCCAGCAGCCAACCCCAGGGAAGGTCCTACGAGCAGTACTTC
>TRBV6-5|TRBJ1-4|-|-
CASSYRGAELNEKLFF
TGTGCCAGCAGTTACAGAGGGGCAGAGCTTAATGAAAAACTGTTTTTT
>TRBV5-1|TRBJ2-7|-|few
CASSRGVAGDTEQYF
TGCGCCAGCAGCAGGGGGGTGGCGGGAGACACCGAGCAGTACTTC
>TRBV12-3/TRBV12-4|TRBJ2-1|-|few
CASRLGGLSYNEQFF
TGTGCCAGCAGATTAGGCGGGTTGTCCTACAATGAGCAGTTCTTC